These T cell receptor beta chains were read from a single sample in a study of blood T cells in healthy people across ages. TCRdb re-called the 5' RACE reads through MiXCR, storing one row per CDR3 protein. This table holds some 700,000 distinct CDR3 sequences, 22% found once. Sample: blood. These receptors were obtained from a man aged 70 or older in good health. The CDR3 runs from the conserved cysteine through the conserved F or W. D genes are given only for firm matches. Part of the rows lack a size; the others show once, few, many or a class for expanded clones.

v_call	clone_size	d_call	j_call	cdr3_nt	cdr3_aa
TRBV10-3	-	-	TRBJ1-2	TGTGCCATCAGTGAGATATACAGGGCAGGGAATGGCTACACCTTC	CAISEIYRAGNGYTF
TRBV5-1	-	TRBD2	TRBJ2-5	TGCGCCAGCAGCTTGGCCACCCTGGCTAGCGGAGAAGAGACCCAGTACTTC	CASSLATLASGEETQYF
TRBV6-5	-	-	TRBJ1-4	TGTGCCAGCAGTTACTCGTGGGGTAATGAAAAACTGTTTTTT	CASSYSWGNEKLFF
TRBV6-2/TRBV6-3	once	-	TRBJ1-2	TGTGCCAGCAGGGGCCCCGCATACTATGGCTACACCTTC	CASRGPAYYGYTF
TRBV6-6	many	-	TRBJ2-2	TGTGCCAGCAGTTACTCGACCCCCGACGGGGGCACCGGGGAGCTGTTTTTT	CASSYSTPDGGTGELFF
TRBV20-1	few	TRBD1	TRBJ1-1	TGCAGTGCTAGCAGCATCATCGGACAGGGCATGAACACTGAAGCTTTCTTT	CSASSIIGQGMNTEAFF
TRBV7-8	few	-	TRBJ1-5	TGTGCCAGCAGCTTCGCCGATCAGCCCCAGCATTTT	CASSFADQPQHF
TRBV4-3	few	TRBD1	TRBJ2-5	TGCGCCAGCAGCCAAACAGGGGGCGAGACCCAGTACTTC	CASSQTGGETQYF
TRBV19	-	-	TRBJ2-3	TGTGCCAGTAGTATAGTCTCCCGACGGGGAATCTCCACAGATACGCAGTATTTT	CASSIVSRRGISTDTQYF
TRBV10-2	few	-	TRBJ1-1	TGCGCCAGCAGTGAAGACGGGACAAGGTACGAAGCTTTCTTT	CASSEDGTRYEAFF
TRBV12-3/TRBV12-4	-	TRBD1	TRBJ2-4	TGTGCCAGCAGTGGTGACAGGGGGGCCAAAAACATTCAGTACTTC	CASSGDRGAKNIQYF
TRBV9	few	TRBD2	TRBJ2-1	TGTGCCAGCAGCGGTCGACTAGCGAAACCTAATGAGCAGTTCTTC	CASSGRLAKPNEQFF
TRBV7-2	few	TRBD1	TRBJ2-3	TGTGCCAGCAGCTTAGGGGACAGGGGGCGCACAGATACGCAGTATTTT	CASSLGDRGRTDTQYF
TRBV18	few	TRBD1	TRBJ1-3	TGTGCCAGCTCACCAGCCGGGACAGCCAGAAACACCATATATTTT	CASSPAGTARNTIYF
TRBV18	-	TRBD1	TRBJ2-3	TGTGCCAGCTCACCAACACAGGGGAGCACAGATACGCAGTATTTT	CASSPTQGSTDTQYF
TRBV29-1	-	-	TRBJ2-5	TGCAGCGCCCCGGGGAGAGAGACCCAGTACTTC	CSAPGRETQYF
TRBV3-1	many	TRBD2	TRBJ2-5	TGTGCCAGCAGCCTGACGCTCGGGACTAGCGGGGGTCCTCTGTACTTC	CASSLTLGTSGGPLYF
TRBV15	-	-	TRBJ1-3	TGTGCCACCAGCAGAGCTCAGTCAGGGTCGAGCGCCATATATTTT	CATSRAQSGSSAIYF
TRBV7-7	once	TRBD2	TRBJ2-1	TGTGCCAGCAGCTTAGCAGCGGGAGGCTCCTTTTATGAGCAGTTCTTC	CASSLAAGGSFYEQFF
TRBV4-2	many	-	TRBJ2-5	TGTGCCAGCAGCCAATCGGTGAGGGAGACCCAGTACTTC	CASSQSVRETQYF
TRBV7-9	few	-	TRBJ1-1	TGTGCCAGCAGCTCATCAGACAGCAACACTGAAGCTTTCTTT	CASSSSDSNTEAFF
TRBV7-2	few	TRBD1	TRBJ1-1	TGTGCCAGCGGAAGACAGGGGAACACTGAAGCTTTCTTT	CASGRQGNTEAFF
TRBV11-2	-	-	TRBJ2-7	TGTGCCAGCAGCTCGCACGTAGGGGCCTACGAGCAGTACTTC	CASSSHVGAYEQYF
TRBV10-3	few	-	TRBJ1-1	TGTGCCATCGCAAGAACCGATAGAACATCTGAAGCTTTCTTT	CAIARTDRTSEAFF
TRBV27	-	-	TRBJ2-4	TGTGCCAGCAGTTTACGCAGGGAGTCCAAAAACATTCAGTACTTC	CASSLRRESKNIQYF
TRBV12-3/TRBV12-4	-	-	TRBJ2-7	TGTGCCAGCAGTACCCGACAGGCCCACGAGCAGTACTTC	CASSTRQAHEQYF